This T cell receptor beta chain was recorded in a study of control samples from healthy donors and cancer patients. The assay was immunoSEQ multiplex PCR, and TCRdb's table has in-frame clones only and misses some. The sample shows approximately 30,000 clones, around nine tenths of them seen only once. In its sample, this clone was seen once. Germline-derived CDR1 and CDR2 are KGHDR and SFDVKD. V shed 3 bases, J shed 7 bases, and the junction held 4 bases outside the gene matches. The length of the CDR3 is 14 residues. The clonotype was recovered from a woman in her thirties or forties with lung cancer. This chain uses TRBV24-1 with TRBJ1-5, with TRBD1 identical over 8 bases. Sequenced input: PBMCs. The CDR3 DNA follows: TGTGCCACCAGTGATGGGGCAGGGGGCCAGCCCCAGCATTTT. Encoded protein: CATSDGAGGQPQHF.